This TCR beta chain was profiled in a study of blood T cell repertoires in COVID-19 (dated by TCRdb to 2020 to 2021). Context from the whole study: Collaborator samples came from the United States, Italy and Spain and covered acute and convalescent phases of COVID-19. The material from the prospective study consisted of cDNA or gDNA derived from T cells, B-cell-depleted T cells, or PBMCs. The dataset comprised deeply sampled blood TCRbeta repertoires from subjects exposed to, actively infected with, or recovered from COVID-19. The repertoires were released in a freely available public database intended as a resource for research on the immune response to SARS-CoV-2. The samples were drawn from the first 160 participants of the ongoing ImmuneRACE study and from 950 to 1,500 subjects provided by 6 global collaborators. A de-identified subject ID, COVID-19 status, age in years and sex were almost always included in the sample metadata. Where HLA class I and class II types were available, the types were taken from metadata supplied by the sample provider, not from assay-based typing.

At one collaborating source in Seattle, patients were enrolled during active infection and were followed longitudinally through the course of disease. Whole blood was collected in K2EDTA tubes by collaborating institutions according to the institutions' own protocols. For TCRbeta analysis, collaborators shipped samples in one of three forms: frozen whole blood, isolated PBMCs, or DNA extracted from either of those sample types. CDR3 length: 15 amino acids, cysteine to phenylalanine. Only the CDR3 region is kept as DNA, spanning 45 bases read in frame from base 1. Trimming takes 6 bases off V and 8 bases off J; junction bases not matched to a gene: 13. CDR1 and CDR2 are read off the germline V gene (reference sequence) as SEHNR and FQNEAQ. Study-wide findings and limitations: How much clinical and demographic metadata was included differed by source and by participant, and the metadata was provided uncurated.

Regarding this clone: This clone's antigen is unknown. No quality values exist for individual bases; no much larger clone is one base distant.

The immunoSEQ Assay, a bias-controlled multiplex PCR, was used to amplify TCRbeta CDR3 regions from genomic DNA. In the source study's methods: Within the assay, amplification of reference gene primers was used to estimate how many nucleated cells each sample contained. To quantify the absolute abundance of each unique TCRbeta CDR3 rearrangement, sequence reads were collapsed and filtered. Productive Simpson clonality was computed per sample as the square root of Simpson's diversity index over productive rearrangements. TCRdb provides this immuneACCESS table in a form limited to in-frame rearrangements. Some clones are lacking; in checked studies, under half of them reflect an unresolved V gene, and why the rest are absent is not known. The V and J calls and clone size come from that table; D and trimming were worked out from the DNA. For this sample the table gives over 150,000 clones, of which under 85% were detected only once. The ten largest clones add up to roughly 0.62% of the sample.

The receptor chain draws on TRBV7-9 and TRBJ2-1; 7 of the junction bases match TRBD1. Sequenced: peripheral blood. This receptor was taken from a man in his 60s with COVID-19, enrolled during active disease. The CDR3 loop reads CASRSVTGSIDEQFF. The DNA sequence reads TGTGCCAGCAGGTCCGTGACAGGGAGTATCGATGAGCAGTTCTTC.